The 18 T cell receptor beta chains presented below share a single source sample, sequenced in a study of blood T cell repertoires in COVID-19. Measured with immunoSEQ multiplex PCR; TCRdb has only the in-frame clones, and not every one. Of under 100,000 clones listed, 87% are singletons. The sample comprised peripheral blood. These receptors all stem from a human donor in a cohort sampled during active COVID-19.

This chain uses TRBV28 with TRBJ1-4; D remains ambiguous. Germline CDR1 and CDR2: MDHEN and SYDVKM. V was shortened by 3 bases and J by 3 bases, with 11 bases between the two germline ends. The CDR3 spans 15 residues. The chain's CDR3 is CASSLESRANEKLFF. CDR3 coding DNA: TGTGCCAGCAGTTTGGAGTCCCGGGCTAATGAAAAACTGTTTTTT.

CDR3 DNA: TGTGCCAGCAGTTACCTCTCCGGGGAGATCGACGAGCAGTACTTC. Its protein is CASSYLSGEIDEQYF. The chain has TRBV6-6 and TRBJ2-7, with D tentatively TRBD2 (5 bases). The CDR3 contains 15 residues. V gave up 2 bases and J gave up 5 bases, with 16 bases separating them. CDR1 and CDR2 from the germline V gene are MNHNY and SVGAGI (reference sequence).

This clone has a single count. V gene TRBV12-3 or TRBV12-4 combines with J gene TRBJ2-5; no clear D. V lost 6 bases and J 4 bases, leaving 12 bases between the germline ends. This CDR3 has 13 residues. CDR3 nucleotide sequence: TGTGCCAGCAGCGGAGAGGCAAGAGAGACCCAGTACTTC. Translated, it gives CASSGEARETQYF.

This chain joins TRBV18 and TRBJ1-4, with D hard to call. Germline loops: CDR1 KGHSH, CDR2 LQKENI. The CDR3 covers 15 residues. Trimming stripped 0 bases from V and 3 bases from J, with 8 bases between. As DNA, the CDR3 is TGTGCCAGCTCACCACCGAGGGTGGCTAATGAAAAACTGTTTTTT. Its protein product is CASSPPRVANEKLFF.

This rearrangement joins TRBV2 to TRBJ2-7; 8 bases are shared with TRBD2. Looked up from germline, CDR1 is SNHLY and CDR2 is FYNNEI. The CDR3 loop spans 14 amino acids. After removal of 6 bases from V and 1 base from J, the junction contained 5 bases not matched to a gene. Here the CDR3 reads CASRRGLGSYEQYF. CDR3 in DNA: TGTGCCAGCAGGCGGGGACTAGGGTCCTACGAGCAGTACTTC.

The table lists this clone with a few counts. The V call is TRBV3-1 (or the pseudogene TRBV3-2), the J call TRBJ1-1; D is undetermined. Germline loops: CDR1 LGHDT, CDR2 YNNKEL (reference sequence). CDR3 length: 14 residues. V gave up 5 bases and J gave up 6 bases, with 16 bases separating them. The CDR3 DNA follows: TGTGCCAGCAGCAATTCGGGGATTGGCGCTGAAGCTTTCTTT. Translated, it gives CASSNSGIGAEAFF.

On this clone: At one end, the junction sequence differs from germline, possibly due to a read error. Other DNA sequences in this sample translate to the same CDR3. The rearrangement uses TRBV5-1 and TRBJ2-1; 10 nucleotides match TRBD2. The CDR3 is made up of 15 amino acids. The germline V gene has CDR1 SGHRS and CDR2 YFSETQ. Here the CDR3 DNA reads TGCGCCAGCAGCTTACGGAGCGGGGGGGACAACGAGCAGTTCTTC. Translated: CASSLRSGGDNEQFF.

The V call is TRBV11-2, the J call TRBJ2-2; D is possibly TRBD2 (6 bases). Looked up from germline, CDR1 is SGHAT and CDR2 is FQNNGV. The V end lost 5 bases, the J end lost 7 bases, and 11 bases lay between the germline ends. The CDR3 is made up of 13 amino acids. The CDR3 sequence: CASSGRRVGELFF. CDR3 sequence (DNA): TGTGCCAGCAGCGGCAGGAGGGTCGGGGAGCTGTTTTTT.

The chain carries TRBV12-3 or TRBV12-4 and TRBJ1-2; no reliable D call. V lost 6 bases, J lost 8 bases, and 13 bases lay in between. The CDR3 has 12 residues. This chain's CDR3 is CASRYGSVGYTF. The CDR3 nucleotides are TGTGCCAGCAGGTATGGGAGCGTCGGCTACACCTTC.

The chain carries TRBV5-1 and TRBJ1-1, with a tentative D call TRBD1 (5 bases). V shed 3 bases and J shed 0 bases, with 9 bases lying between them. The CDR3 runs 14 residues. Germline V gene lookup returns CDR1 SGHRS and CDR2 YFSETQ. In nucleotides, the CDR3 is TGCGCCAGCAGCTGGAGACAGATGAACACTGAAGCTTTCTTT. Residues: CASSWRQMNTEAFF. Full variable domain (missing parts from reference TRBV5-1 and TRBJ1-1): KAGVTQTPRYLIKTRGQQVTLSCSPISGHRSVSWYQQTPGQGLQFLFEYFSETQRNKGNFPGRFSGRQFSNSRSEMNVSTLELGDSALYLCASSWRQMNTEAFFGQGTRLTVV.

The chain couples TRBV2 to TRBJ2-5; the D is unclear. With 8 bases removed from V and 1 base from J, the gap between germline ends came to 11 bases. CDR3 size: 13 residues. Germline lookup yields CDR1 SNHLY and CDR2 FYNNEI. The CDR3 DNA is TGTGCCAGCCAGCGCGATTTCCAAGAGACCCAGTACTTC. Translation gives CASQRDFQETQYF.

In this sample, this clone turned up once. This chain joins TRBV28 and TRBJ2-4; D uncertain. V was cut by 7 bases and J by 0 bases, with 13 bases left in between. The CDR3 runs to 15 residues. Looked up from germline, CDR1 is MDHEN and CDR2 is SYDVKM. CDR3 protein: CASTNGGLAKNIQYF. CDR3 bases: TGTGCCAGCACCAACGGTGGGCTAGCCAAAAACATTCAGTACTTC.

The chain is built from TRBV3-1 (or the pseudogene TRBV3-2) and TRBJ1-2; tentatively, D is TRBD1 (6 bases). The germline gives CDR1 LGHDT, CDR2 YNNKEL (reference sequence). V dropped 4 bases and J dropped 4 bases, with 13 bases sitting between them. The CDR3 has 14 amino acids. CDR3 coding DNA: TGTGCCAGCAGCCCGGGGGGGGCTACCTATGGCTACACCTTC. As protein: CASSPGGATYGYTF.

V is TRBV7-8 and J is TRBJ2-2; TRBD1 might be the D (6 bases). V gave up 4 bases and J gave up 4 bases, with 19 bases separating them. The CDR3 consists of 17 residues. Germline-derived CDR1 and CDR2 are SGHVS and FQNEAQ. The CDR3 sequence is CASSYPSGTPLTGELFF. The CDR3 DNA reads TGTGCCAGCAGCTACCCCTCCGGGACACCTCTCACCGGGGAGCTGTTTTTT.

The V call is TRBV3-1 (or the pseudogene TRBV3-2), the J call TRBJ2-7, with 7 bases lining up with TRBD1. Germline V gene data show CDR1 as LGHDT and CDR2 as YNNKEL (reference sequence). V was clipped by 1 base and J by 4 bases; unmatched bases: 4. The CDR3 is 14 residues long. The CDR3 DNA reads as TGTGCCAGCAGCCAAGGACAGGGAAAGTACGAGCAGTACTTC. Translation: CASSQGQGKYEQYF.

This chain connects TRBV7-9 to TRBJ1-6; 9 bases are a match to TRBD1. The CDR3 spans 15 residues. Germline-derived CDR1 and CDR2 are SEHNR and FQNEAQ (reference sequence). J was trimmed by 14 bases and V by 5 bases; bases with no gene match: 13. CDR3: CASSPPGTGIFTLHF. For the CDR3, the DNA is TGTGCCAGCAGCCCCCCCGGGACAGGGATCTTCACCCTCCACTTT. Full variable domain (rest looked up from reference TRBV7-9 and TRBJ1-6): DTGVSQNPRHKITKRGQNVTFRCDPISEHNRLYWYRQTLGQGPEFLTYFQNEAQLEKSRLLSDRFSAERPKGSFSTLEIQRTEQGDSAMYLCASSPPGTGIFTLHFGNGTRLTVT.

The gene calls are TRBV28 and TRBJ1-2, with D unclear. Germline loops: CDR1 MDHEN, CDR2 SYDVKM. Trimming took off 6 bases at V and 0 bases at J, with 11 bases between the two ends. This CDR3 is built from 14 residues. This chain's CDR3 is CASRKQRANYGYTF. For the CDR3, the DNA is TGTGCCAGCAGGAAACAGAGAGCTAACTATGGCTACACCTTC.

This chain connects TRBV12-3 or TRBV12-4 to TRBJ1-1; no firm D call. This CDR3 has 13 residues. Trimming removed 5 bases at V and 1 base at J, with 8 bases between. The CDR3 region has the DNA TGTGCCAGCAGTCCGGTGTCGAACACTGAAGCTTTCTTT. As protein: CASSPVSNTEAFF.